The clone carrying this TCR beta chain has ten or more counts. Its antigen remains unidentified. The source of the sample is a study of T-cell memory formation after mild COVID-19. Study background: Clustering of TCRs was largely donor specific. Broader study findings: The CD4+ clones that contracted clustered mainly within CM and EM, and the CD8+ clones concentrated in EMRA. The finding that pre-infection memory included some responding clones suggested that cross-reactive memory joined.

5'RACE with constant-segment primers built TCRalpha and TCRbeta cDNA libraries with UMIs. TCRdb called the 5' RACE reads again in MiXCR, with one record for every CDR3 protein. This sample has around 530,000 distinct CDR3 sequences, with roughly 21% found just once. Per the germline V gene, CDR1 is MNHNY and CDR2 is SVGAGI (reference sequence). Trimming removed 2 bases at V and 4 bases at J, with 9 bases between. This CDR3 has 13 residues. The sample was PBMCs or a T cell subset sorted from them (not recorded which). The rearrangement uses TRBV6-6 and TRBJ2-7; D is ambiguous. The sequence was collected from an adult woman who had mild COVID-19 (a few samples of this study predate the infection). Cell type and time point are not known. CDR3 in DNA: TGTGCCAGCAGTTACGAGTGGATGTACGAGCAGTACTTC. Translated, it gives CASSYEWMYEQYF.